This TCR beta chain emerged from a study of T-cell reconstitution after alpha-beta-depleted transplantation in children. This clonotype was seen repeatedly, ten times or more. Germline V gene data show CDR1 as DFQATT and CDR2 as SNEGSKA (reference sequence). The V and J ends lost 3 bases and 5 bases respectively, with 5 bases between them. This CDR3 is built from 12 residues. Preparing the TCRbeta library involved the use of unique molecular identifiers. TCRdb analysed the PCR reads with MiXCR anew, one entry per CDR3 protein. The data show 150,000 to 250,000 distinct CDR3 sequences, with 13% to 15% seen just once and 13% held by the top ten.

The chain employs TRBV20-1 and TRBJ1-6; D call uncertain. This receptor was identified in a human donor who donated a stem cell graft to a child with acute lymphoblastic leukemia. The sequenced sample was PBMCs from the stem cell graft donor, obtained from the stem cell graft. CDR3 region: CSASTDNSPLHF. Written as DNA, the CDR3 is TGCAGTGCTAGTACCGATAATTCACCCCTCCACTTT.